Detailed here is one TCR beta chain. Its antigen is as yet unknown. These data originate in a study of CXCR4 blockade with PD-1 therapy in pancreatic cancer. General study results and limits: Tumor clonality averaged about 0.14 versus 0.054 in healthy blood, not predicting survival. Convergent selection by common tumor antigens was suggested by nucleotide rearrangement counts.

The table came from immunoSEQ multiplex PCR; TCRdb's copy has only in-frame clones and leaves some out. Of fewer than 6,500 clones in the sample, around 50% are singletons; the top ten hold over 8%. Deletions cut 4 bases from V and 7 bases from J, with 18 bases between. The CDR3 is 14 amino acids. Looked up from germline, CDR1 is SGDLS and CDR2 is YYNGEE. The chain recombines TRBV9 with TRBJ2-7; D possibly corresponds to TRBD2 (6 bases). The material sequenced was tumor tissue. The source of this sequence is a human donor with pancreatic ductal adenocarcinoma. The CDR3 is CASSRDSLSGEQYF. CDR3 coding DNA: TGTGCCAGCAGCCGGGACTCCCTCTCGGGTGAGCAGTACTTC.